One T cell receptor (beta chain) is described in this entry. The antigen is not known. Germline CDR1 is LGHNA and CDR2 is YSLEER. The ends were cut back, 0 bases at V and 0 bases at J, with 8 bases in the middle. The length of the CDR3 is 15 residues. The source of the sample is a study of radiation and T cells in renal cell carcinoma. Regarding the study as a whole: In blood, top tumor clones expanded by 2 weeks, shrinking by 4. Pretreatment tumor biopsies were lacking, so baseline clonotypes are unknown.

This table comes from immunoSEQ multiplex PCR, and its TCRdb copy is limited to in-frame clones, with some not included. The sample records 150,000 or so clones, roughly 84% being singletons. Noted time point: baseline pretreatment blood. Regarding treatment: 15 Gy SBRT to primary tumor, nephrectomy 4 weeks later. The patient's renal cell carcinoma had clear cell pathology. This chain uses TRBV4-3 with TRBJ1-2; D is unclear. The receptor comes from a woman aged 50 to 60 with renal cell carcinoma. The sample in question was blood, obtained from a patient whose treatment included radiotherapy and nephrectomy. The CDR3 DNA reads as TGCGCCAGCAGCCAAGATCAGCTAGCTAACTATGGCTACACCTTC. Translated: CASSQDQLANYGYTF.